What follows are 14 T cell receptor beta chains derived from one specimen sequenced in a study of Graves' ophthalmopathy and Graves' hyperthyroidism. Amplifying from RNA transcripts, the study obtained TCR beta CDR3 regions. RT-PCR in the first round used HTBI primers; a second-round multiplex PCR followed. A single record per CDR3 protein comes from TCRdb applying MiXCR to the multiplex PCR reads. The table has around 470,000 distinct CDR3 sequences, around 15% seen once. Sequencing was carried out using blood. The receptors shown here come from a woman in her 30s with Graves' ophthalmopathy.

This clonotype has just a few counts. The chain is built from TRBV7-9 and TRBJ1-1; D gene unclear. Germline V gene lookup returns CDR1 SEHNR and CDR2 FQNEAQ (reference sequence). V was trimmed by 4 bases and J by 4 bases, leaving 16 bases between them. CDR3 size: 15 residues. CDR3 bases: TGTGCCAGCAGCTCCCCCGCCGGACTGACCACTGAAGCTTTCTTT. Protein product: CASSSPAGLTTEAFF.

This clonotype came up many times. J is TRBJ1-2 and V is TRBV15, with D hard to call. The V and J ends lost 0 bases and 4 bases respectively, with 12 bases between them. The CDR3 length is 15 residues. Germline lookup yields CDR1 LNHNV and CDR2 YYDKDF (reference sequence). CDR3 in amino acids: CATSRDLREVYGYTF. The CDR3 DNA is TGTGCCACCAGCAGAGATCTTAGGGAAGTCTATGGCTACACCTTC.

Worth noting for this clonotype: This may be a read error: a much more frequent sequence differs by one nucleotide. The chain carries TRBV11-2 and TRBJ1-1, with no clear D. The CDR3 is 13 residues long. Germline V gives CDR1 SGHAT, CDR2 FQNNGV. The CDR3 DNA reads TGTGCCACCCGCAAGCCCGGGATGACTGAAGCTTGCTTT. This encodes CATRKPGMTEACF.

This clonotype was found many times. The chain is built from TRBV24-1 and TRBJ2-6; possibly TRBD1 or TRBD2 for D (5 bases each). The CDR3 length is 14 residues. V was shortened by 9 bases and J by 0 bases, with 8 bases between the two germline ends. In germline, CDR1 is KGHDR, CDR2 SFDVKD. The CDR3 protein is CATSGTSGANVLTF. CDR3 nucleotide sequence: TGTGCCACCTCTGGGACCTCTGGGGCCAACGTCCTGACTTTC.

This clonotype was detected ten times or more. The chain combines TRBV20-1 with TRBJ2-7; no reliable D call. The CDR3 extends over 15 amino acids. V dropped 0 bases and J dropped 7 bases, with 19 bases sitting between them. CDR1 is DFQATT and CDR2 is SNEGSKA in the germline V gene (reference sequence). The CDR3 DNA sequence: TGCAGTGCTAGAGATGTGGCGGAATCTTCCGGGGAGCAGTACTTC. Its protein product is CSARDVAESSGEQYF.

This clonotype was found many times. This chain links TRBV30 with TRBJ1-2; weak D call: TRBD1 (5 bases). V lost 6 bases and J 4 bases, leaving 15 bases between the germline ends. The germline V gene has CDR1 GTSNPN and CDR2 SVGIG (reference sequence). This CDR3 comprises 13 residues. The CDR3, as DNA: TGTGCCTGTCTCCCTCCTGGGGGCTATGGCTACACCTTC. Translating it yields CACLPPGGYGYTF.

This clonotype was seen a handful of times. This rearrangement joins TRBV11-2 to TRBJ2-7, with 11 positions matching TRBD2. CDR3 length: 16 amino acids. With V trimmed by 5 bases and J by 3 bases, 9 bases remained unmatched. Germline lookup yields CDR1 SGHAT and CDR2 FQNNGV. The CDR3 spells CASSPSVAGGFYEQYF. Written as DNA, the CDR3 is TGTGCCAGCAGCCCTTCCGTAGCGGGGGGGTTCTACGAGCAGTACTTC.

Of note for this clonotype: The junction and the germline gene differ at one end; a read error may be behind it. The chain is built from TRBV6-2 or TRBV6-3 and TRBJ1-2; weak D call: TRBD1 (6 bases). Germline CDR1 reads MNHEY; CDR2 reads SVGEGT. The CDR3 runs 15 residues. CDR3 region: CAGSYPPQGTYGFTF. DNA of the CDR3: TGTGCCGGCAGTTACCCCCCGCAGGGGACCTATGGCTTCACCTTC.

This clonotype was picked up many times. The genes are TRBV2 and TRBJ2-2; D possibly corresponds to TRBD1 (5 bases). Germline values: CDR1 SNHLY, CDR2 FYNNEI. Trimming stripped 7 bases from V and 5 bases from J, with 17 bases between. The CDR3 sequence is 15 residues long. CDR3 bases: TGTGCCAGCACCCTGACAACCGCAGGGACCGGGGAGCTGTTTTTT. Translated: CASTLTTAGTGELFF.

This sequence joins TRBV12-3 or TRBV12-4 and TRBJ1-1, with D possibly TRBD1 on 6 matching bases. The CDR3 consists of 14 residues. Trimming removed 7 bases at V and 6 bases at J, with 18 bases between. CDR3 DNA: TGTGCCAGCATTATCAGGGGAGGAATCGCTGAAGCTTTCTTT. Its protein product is CASIIRGGIAEAFF.

This clonotype came up many times. The chain is built from TRBV7-3 and TRBJ2-7; D perhaps matches TRBD1 (7 bases). This CDR3 region has 14 residues. V lost 3 bases and J 5 bases, leaving 14 bases between the germline ends. CDR1 is SGHTA, CDR2 FQGTGA, per germline. The CDR3 nucleotides are TGTGCCAGCAGCTTGAACAGGGGAGGTAACGAGCAGTACTTC. Its translation is CASSLNRGGNEQYF.

This clonotype was seen repeatedly, ten times or more. The chain uses TRBV5-1 and TRBJ2-7; D gene uncertain. Per the germline V gene, CDR1 is SGHRS and CDR2 is YFSETQ. The CDR3 consists of 13 residues. V shed 5 bases and J shed 0 bases, with 9 bases lying between them. The CDR3, as DNA: TGCGCCAGCAGGAAGGGCGTCTCCTACGAGCAGTACTTC. Its protein is CASRKGVSYEQYF.

In this sample, this clonotype turned up many times. The rearrangement uses TRBV19 and TRBJ1-1; 7 bases match TRBD1. The V gene end was trimmed by 7 bases and the J gene end by 4 bases; junction bases not matched to a gene: 3. The V gene's germline CDR1 is LNHDA and CDR2 SQIVND (reference sequence). The CDR3 spans 12 residues. In nucleotides, the CDR3 is TGTGCCAGTAATACAGGGGCCACTGAAGCTTTCTTT. Its protein product is CASNTGATEAFF.

At least ten counts were recorded for this clonotype. V is TRBV6-1 and J is TRBJ1-1; 9 bases align to TRBD1. J was trimmed by 1 base and V by 5 bases; bases with no gene match: 2. The CDR3 contains 14 residues. In germline, CDR1 is MNHNS, CDR2 SASEGT. In nucleotides, the CDR3 is TGTGCCAGCAGTAGGGACAGGGCGAACACTGAAGCTTTCTTT. The encoded protein is CASSRDRANTEAFF.